The 9 T cell receptor beta chains listed next were all sequenced from one sample in a study of T cells after yellow fever vaccination (dated by TCRdb to about 2019). The sample's treatment or condition, from its label and the paper: live attenuated yellow fever vaccine strain. The library came from 5' RACE. Sequencing used an Illumina HiSeq 2500. TCRdb reran the public reads through fastp at Q25 and MiXCR, keeping productive beta chains. Identical CDR3 proteins give one entry, which carries the most common genes and DNA. The sample table shows under 550,000 distinct CDR3 sequences, and 21% are seen once. The ten largest clones add up to less than 20% of the sample. The sequences come from PBMCs, collected 21 days after the first yellow fever vaccination. Source of these receptors: a man aged 18-30 years who received the YFV17D yellow fever vaccine.

This clonotype was picked up many times. The J gene is TRBJ2-3, the V gene TRBV7-9, with 10 bases that match TRBD2. V lost 4 bases to trimming and J lost 4 bases; unmatched junction nucleotides: 8. CDR1 and CDR2 from the germline V gene are SEHNR and FQNEAQ (reference sequence). This CDR3 is built from 16 residues. The CDR3: CASSSAIAGGSDTQYF. The CDR3 coding sequence is TGTGCCAGCAGCTCGGCTATAGCGGGGGGCTCAGATACGCAGTATTTT.

The chain joins TRBV6-5 to TRBJ2-2; D possibly corresponds to TRBD1 (5 bases). V was shortened by 8 bases and J by 7 bases, with 11 bases between the two germline ends. The CDR3 contains 12 residues. The germline gives CDR1 MNHEY, CDR2 SVGAGI. The CDR3 DNA reads as TGTGCCAGCTCAGGGTGGGGCGGGGAGCTGTTTTTT. This encodes CASSGWGGELFF.

The J gene is TRBJ1-2, the V gene TRBV5-1; 7 bases line up with TRBD1. With 2 bases clipped from V and 10 bases from J, the junction kept 5 bases outside the gene matches. The CDR3 has 12 amino acids. The germline CDR1 and CDR2 sequences are SGHRS and YFSETQ. CDR3 protein: CASSFRTGDYTF. The CDR3, as DNA: TGCGCCAGCAGCTTTAGGACAGGCGACTACACCTTC.

V usage is TRBV29-1 and J usage is TRBJ1-5, with D unresolved. V lost 7 bases to trimming and J lost 7 bases, with 17 bases between them. The germline V gene has CDR1 SQVTM and CDR2 ANQGSEA. CDR3 length: 13 residues. The CDR3: CSASDEGLQPQHF. The CDR3 DNA sequence: TGCAGCGCCTCAGACGAGGGTCTGCAGCCCCAGCATTTT. Full variable domain (missing parts from reference TRBV29-1 and TRBJ1-5): SAVISQKPSRDICQRGTSLTIQCQVDSQVTMMFWYRQQPGQSLTLIATANQGSEATYESGFVIDKFPISRPNLTFSTLTVSNMSPEDSSIYLCSASDEGLQPQHFGDGTRLSIL.

The gene calls are TRBV7-9 and TRBJ2-2; D ambiguous. CDR1 SEHNR and CDR2 FQNEAQ come from the germline V gene (reference sequence). The CDR3 totals 13 residues. V lost 5 bases to trimming and J lost 7 bases, with 11 bases between them. CDR3 in DNA: TGTGCCAGCAGCCTAATGGGCCACGGGGAGCTGTTTTTT. Protein sequence: CASSLMGHGELFF.

In its sample, this clonotype was seen many times. This sequence joins TRBV6-5 and TRBJ2-5; 7 nucleotides align to TRBD1. The CDR3 contains 15 residues. From germline, CDR1 is MNHEY and CDR2 SVGAGI. The ends lost 6 bases at V and 5 bases at J; junction bases unmatched: 12. Here the CDR3 reads CASSYTTGIVETQYF. The DNA for the CDR3 is TGTGCCAGCAGCTATACGACAGGGATAGTCGAGACCCAGTACTTC.

This chain joins TRBV5-1 and TRBJ2-7; 7 bases map to TRBD1. The germline gives CDR1 SGHRS, CDR2 YFSETQ. The CDR3 has 13 residues. The J segment lost 7 bases and the V segment lost 3 bases, leaving 7 bases of the junction unmatched. CDR3 nucleotides: TGCGCCAGCAGCTCGACAGGGACGGGGGAGCAGTACGTC. Its protein product is CASSSTGTGEQYV.

This clonotype was counted a few times. The chain carries TRBV5-1 and TRBJ1-2; 9 nucleotides align to TRBD1. In germline, CDR1 is SGHRS, CDR2 YFSETQ. Trimming took 4 bases from V and 8 from J; bases not matched to a gene: 12. The length of the CDR3 is 15 residues. CDR3 coding DNA: TGCGCCAGCAGCCCCACCGCGGACAGGGGCAGCGGCTACACCTTC. Its protein product is CASSPTADRGSGYTF.

A few counts support this clonotype. CDR3 sequence: CASSPSQVDYEQYV. In DNA, the CDR3 is TGTGCCAGCAGTCCCTCCCAAGTAGATTACGAGCAGTACGTC. V gene TRBV6-2 or TRBV6-3 combines with J gene TRBJ2-7; D remains ambiguous. V was trimmed by 5 bases and J by 4 bases, leaving 15 bases between them. This CDR3 has 14 amino acids. CDR1 MNHEY and CDR2 SVGEGT come from the germline V gene.